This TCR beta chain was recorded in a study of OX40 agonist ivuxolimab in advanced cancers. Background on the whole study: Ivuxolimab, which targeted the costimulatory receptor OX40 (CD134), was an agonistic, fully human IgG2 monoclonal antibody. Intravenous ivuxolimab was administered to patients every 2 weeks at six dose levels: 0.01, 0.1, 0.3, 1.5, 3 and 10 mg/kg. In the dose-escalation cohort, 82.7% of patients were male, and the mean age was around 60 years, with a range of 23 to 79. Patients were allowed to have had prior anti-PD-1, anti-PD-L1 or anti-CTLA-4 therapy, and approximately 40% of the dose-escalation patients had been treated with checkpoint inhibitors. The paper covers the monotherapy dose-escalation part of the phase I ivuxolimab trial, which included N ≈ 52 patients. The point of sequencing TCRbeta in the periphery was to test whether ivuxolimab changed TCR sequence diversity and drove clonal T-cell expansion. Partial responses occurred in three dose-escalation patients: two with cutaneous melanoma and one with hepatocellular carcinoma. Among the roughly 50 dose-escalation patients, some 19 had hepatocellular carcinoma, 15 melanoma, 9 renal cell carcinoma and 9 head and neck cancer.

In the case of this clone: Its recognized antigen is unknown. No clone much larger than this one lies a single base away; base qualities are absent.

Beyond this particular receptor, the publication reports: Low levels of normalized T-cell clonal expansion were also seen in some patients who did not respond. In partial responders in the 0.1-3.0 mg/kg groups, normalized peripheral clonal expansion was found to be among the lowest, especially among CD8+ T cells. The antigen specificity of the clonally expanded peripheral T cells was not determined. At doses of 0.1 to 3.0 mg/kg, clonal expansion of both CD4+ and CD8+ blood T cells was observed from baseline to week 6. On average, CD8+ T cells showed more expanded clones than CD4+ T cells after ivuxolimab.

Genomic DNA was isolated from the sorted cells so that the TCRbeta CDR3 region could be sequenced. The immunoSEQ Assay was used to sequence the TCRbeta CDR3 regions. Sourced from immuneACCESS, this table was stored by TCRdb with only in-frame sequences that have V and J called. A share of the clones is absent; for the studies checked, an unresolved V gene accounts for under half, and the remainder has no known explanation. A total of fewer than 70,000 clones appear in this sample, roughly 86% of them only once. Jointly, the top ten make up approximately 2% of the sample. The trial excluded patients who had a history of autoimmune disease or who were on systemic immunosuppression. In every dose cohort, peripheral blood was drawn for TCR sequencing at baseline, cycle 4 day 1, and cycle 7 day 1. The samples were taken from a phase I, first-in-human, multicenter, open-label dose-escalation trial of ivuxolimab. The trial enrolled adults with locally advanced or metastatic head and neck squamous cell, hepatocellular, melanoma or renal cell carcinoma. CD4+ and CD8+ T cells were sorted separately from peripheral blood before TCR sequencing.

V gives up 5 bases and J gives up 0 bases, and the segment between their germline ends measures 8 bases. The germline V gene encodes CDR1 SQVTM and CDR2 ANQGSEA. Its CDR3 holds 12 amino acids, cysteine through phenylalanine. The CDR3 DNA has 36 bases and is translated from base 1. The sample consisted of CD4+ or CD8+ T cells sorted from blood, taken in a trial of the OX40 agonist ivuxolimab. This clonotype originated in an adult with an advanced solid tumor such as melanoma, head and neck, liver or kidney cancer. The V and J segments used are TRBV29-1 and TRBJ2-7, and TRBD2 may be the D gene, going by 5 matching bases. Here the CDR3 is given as CSVTEGSYEQYF. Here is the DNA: TGCAGCGTTACAGAGGGCTCCTACGAGCAGTACTTC.